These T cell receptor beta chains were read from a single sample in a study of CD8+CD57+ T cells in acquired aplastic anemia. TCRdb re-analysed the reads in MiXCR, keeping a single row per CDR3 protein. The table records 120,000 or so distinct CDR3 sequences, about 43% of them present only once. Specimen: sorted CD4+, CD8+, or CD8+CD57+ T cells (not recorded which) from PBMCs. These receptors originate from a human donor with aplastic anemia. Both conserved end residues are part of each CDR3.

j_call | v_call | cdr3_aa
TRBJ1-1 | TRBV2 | CATKIRGQCTEAFF
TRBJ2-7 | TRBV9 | CASSEAVGTGGFIYEQYF
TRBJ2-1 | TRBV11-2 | CASSLNPQGSYNGQFF
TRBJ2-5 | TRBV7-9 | CASGGPQETQYF
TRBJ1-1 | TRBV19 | CASSARSTRVNTEAFF
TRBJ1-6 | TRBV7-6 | CASSTRTGDNSPLHF
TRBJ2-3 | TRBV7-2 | CASSVPTDTQYF
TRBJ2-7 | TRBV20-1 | CSASKSGTGVGQQYF
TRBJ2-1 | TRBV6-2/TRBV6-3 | CASSYWSMVGGTLSNEQFF
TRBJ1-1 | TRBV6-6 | CASTDPPNTEAFF
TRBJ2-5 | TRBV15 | CATRRGRIGQETQYF
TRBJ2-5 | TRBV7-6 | CASSLVGASQETQYF
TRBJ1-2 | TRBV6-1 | CATQPGVGYGYTF
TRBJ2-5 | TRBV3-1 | CASSQGQALQETQYF
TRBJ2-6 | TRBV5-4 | CASSLEGRGRPGANVLTF
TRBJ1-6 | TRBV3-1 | CASSQDGGSPLHF
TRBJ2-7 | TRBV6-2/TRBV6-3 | CASSYSSIRVFYEQYF
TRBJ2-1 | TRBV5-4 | CASSLTGQNEQFF
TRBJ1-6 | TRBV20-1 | CSAGSNSPLHF
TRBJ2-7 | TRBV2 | CASSSMGEQYF
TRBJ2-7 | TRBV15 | CATSRTLRDGYYEQYF
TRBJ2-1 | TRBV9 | CASSVDKDQLTF
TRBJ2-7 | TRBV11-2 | CASSQPGTDKNYEQYF
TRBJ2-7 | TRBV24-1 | CATSDTYEQYF
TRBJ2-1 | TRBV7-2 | CASSSRQGYYNEQFF
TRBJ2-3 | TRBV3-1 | CASSSLAGGHGDTQYF
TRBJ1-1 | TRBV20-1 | CSAKGRIKDGAFF
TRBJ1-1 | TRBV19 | CASSRAFF